The 21 T cell receptor beta chains reported below all come from one sample, sequenced in a study of blood T cell repertoires in COVID-19. TCRdb's table, derived via immunoSEQ multiplex PCR, lists solely in-frame clones and lacks some. The repertoire holds some 150,000 clones, with roughly 80% as singletons. Material for sequencing was peripheral blood. These receptors all stem from a woman at least 80 years old in a cohort sampled during active or convalescent COVID-19.

V gene TRBV3-1 (or the pseudogene TRBV3-2) combines with J gene TRBJ2-5; TRBD2 matches 7 bases. The germline V gene has CDR1 LGHDT and CDR2 YNNKEL (reference sequence). The CDR3 spans 17 residues. With 1 base clipped from V and 5 bases from J, the junction kept 13 bases outside the gene matches. CDR3 amino acids: CASSQAPGTIRRETQYF. The CDR3 DNA follows: TGTGCCAGCAGCCAAGCCCCCGGGACTATCCGGCGGGAGACCCAGTACTTC.

The CDR3 nucleotides are TGTGCCAGCAGTGAGTCAGGGATCCACGAGCAGTACGTC. It is translated as CASSESGIHEQYV. This chain uses TRBV2 with TRBJ2-7; a weak D match, TRBD1 (5 bases). This CDR3 contains 13 residues. V was pared by 3 bases and J by 5 bases, with 11 bases between. Germline V lookup: CDR1 SNHLY, CDR2 FYNNEI.

The J gene is TRBJ1-5, the V gene TRBV5-6; 12 bases fit TRBD1. Germline lookup yields CDR1 SGHDT and CDR2 YYEEEE. V shed 4 bases, J shed 6 bases, and the junction held 8 bases outside the gene matches. The CDR3 contains 16 residues. The CDR3 reads CASSLSGTGGSQPQHF. The DNA for the CDR3 is TGTGCCAGCAGCCTATCCGGGACAGGGGGCTCTCAGCCCCAGCATTTT. Using reference TRBV5-6 and TRBJ1-5 for the parts outside the CDR3, the full variable domain is DAGVTQSPTHLIKTRGQQVTLRCSPKSGHDTVSWYQQALGQGPQFIFQYYEEEERQRGNFPDRFSGHQFPNYSSELNVNALLLGDSALYLCASSLSGTGGSQPQHFGDGTRLSIL.

This rearrangement joins TRBV7-8 to TRBJ2-5, with TRBD2 matching 10 bases. This CDR3 comprises 15 residues. The ends lost 4 bases at V and 9 bases at J; junction bases unmatched: 11. Germline V gene data show CDR1 as SGHVS and CDR2 as FQNEAQ. CDR3: CASSSPVRSGGSQYF. CDR3 nucleotide sequence: TGTGCCAGCAGCTCTCCTGTACGTAGCGGGGGGTCCCAGTACTTC. Full variable domain (missing parts from reference TRBV7-8 and TRBJ2-5): GAGVSQSPRYKVAKRGQDVALRCDPISGHVSLFWYQQALGQGPEFLTYFQNEAQLDKSGLPSDRFFAERPEGSVSTLKIQRTQQEDSAVYLCASSSPVRSGGSQYFGPGTRLLVL.

The chain couples TRBV5-1 to TRBJ1-3; no clear D gene. This CDR3 has 16 amino acids. Germline V lookup: CDR1 SGHRS, CDR2 YFSETQ. Trimming pared 0 bases from V and 0 bases from J, leaving 10 bases between. Written as DNA, the CDR3 is TGCGCCAGCAGCTTGGAGGGAGTGGGCTCTGGAAACACCATATATTTT. This gives the protein CASSLEGVGSGNTIYF.

The rearrangement uses TRBV6-1 and TRBJ2-1; 8 bases are shared with TRBD1. With V trimmed by 2 bases and J by 4 bases, 4 bases remained unmatched. The CDR3 runs 15 residues. The germline CDR1 and CDR2 sequences are MNHNS and SASEGT. Here the CDR3 DNA reads TGTGCCAGCAGTGAATATGGACAGGGTTACAATGAGCAGTTCTTC. This encodes CASSEYGQGYNEQFF.

The chain carries TRBV6-6 and TRBJ1-2; 7 positions match TRBD1. Germline trimming cut 6 bases from V and 3 bases from J; bases unmatched to any gene: 7. Looked up from germline, CDR1 is MNHNY and CDR2 is SVGAGI (reference sequence). This CDR3 contains 14 residues. CDR3 sequence: CASRATGVDYGYTF. CDR3 in DNA: TGTGCCAGCAGAGCCACAGGGGTAGACTATGGCTACACCTTC.

The rearrangement joins TRBV18 to TRBJ2-3, with 9 bases matching TRBD2. Germline assignment: CDR1 KGHSH and CDR2 LQKENI. The trim removed 0 bases at V and 5 bases at J, leaving 6 bases unmatched. The CDR3 contains 16 residues. The CDR3, as DNA: TGTGCCAGCTCACCACCCCAGCGGGGGGTGGAAGATACGCAGTATTTT. Amino acids: CASSPPQRGVEDTQYF.

This clone has at least ten counts. The genes are TRBV28 and TRBJ1-4, with TRBD1 matching 8 bases. CDR1 MDHEN and CDR2 SYDVKM come from the germline V gene. Unmatched junction bases numbered 5, after V lost 7 bases and J lost 4 bases. The CDR3 runs 14 residues. CDR3 residues: CASTLTGVNEKLFF. CDR3 nucleotide sequence: TGTGCCAGCACCTTGACAGGGGTTAATGAAAAACTGTTTTTT.

The chain has TRBV3-1 (or the pseudogene TRBV3-2) and TRBJ1-1; perhaps TRBD1 as D (6 bases). The V end lost 5 bases, the J end lost 10 bases, and 20 bases lay between the germline ends. CDR1 LGHDT and CDR2 YNNKEL come from the germline V gene (reference sequence). The CDR3 contains 14 residues. The CDR3 bases are TGTGCCAGCAGCTACCGTACTCAAGGGGGTCGAGCTTTCTTT. Translated: CASSYRTQGGRAFF.

The chain has TRBV7-8 and TRBJ1-2; perhaps TRBD1 as D (5 bases). Germline CDR1 reads SGHVS; CDR2 reads FQNEAQ. Trimming shortened V by 2 bases and J by 4 bases, and 20 bases separated the two germline ends. This CDR3 is 17 amino acids long. CDR3: CASSLNEYPRAFYGYTF. The CDR3 coding sequence is TGTGCCAGCAGCTTAAACGAATACCCCAGGGCCTTCTATGGCTACACCTTC.

Only one count was recorded for this clone. The V gene is TRBV13, the J gene TRBJ1-4; 7 nucleotides match TRBD1. The V gene's germline CDR1 is PRHDT and CDR2 FYEKMQ (reference sequence). The CDR3 extends over 15 amino acids. The junction had 10 bases not matched to a gene; V was cut back by 5 bases and J by 7 bases. The CDR3 region has the DNA TGTGCCAGCAGCGTAACCACAGGGGCGCCTGAAAAACTGTTTTTT. Translated: CASSVTTGAPEKLFF.

This sequence joins TRBV18 and TRBJ2-7; a possible D gene is TRBD1 (6 bases). The CDR3 runs to 13 residues. CDR1 and CDR2 from the germline V gene are KGHSH and LQKENI. The V end lost 4 bases, the J end lost 5 bases, and 12 bases lay between the germline ends. As DNA, the CDR3 is TGTGCCAGCTCACTTTCCGGGACAAACGAGCAGTACTTC. This encodes CASSLSGTNEQYF. Together with reference TRBV18 and TRBJ2-7, the CDR3 gives the full variable domain: NAGVMQNPRHLVRRRGQEARLRCSPMKGHSHVYWYRQLPEEGLKFMVYLQKENIIDESGMPKERFSAEFPKEGPSILRIQQVVRGDSAAYFCASSLSGTNEQYFGPGTRLTVT.

This clone has more than one count but fewer than ten. This chain links TRBV19 with TRBJ1-2, with D possibly being TRBD1 (5 bases). Deletions cut 6 bases from V and 9 bases from J, with 17 bases between. The CDR3 sequence is 13 residues long. Germline V CDR1 and CDR2: LNHDA, SQIVND (reference sequence). CDR3 coding DNA: TGTGCCAGTAGCGAAGTCGGAGGGGATAGCTACACCTTC. It translates to CASSEVGGDSYTF.

The chain uses TRBV7-2 and TRBJ1-1; D gene uncertain. The CDR3 runs 14 residues. The V gene's germline CDR1 is SGHTA and CDR2 FQGNSA. Trimming pared 5 bases from V and 4 bases from J, leaving 14 bases between. This chain's CDR3 is CASSLSQIGTEAFF. The CDR3, as DNA: TGTGCCAGCAGCCTATCGCAAATTGGCACTGAAGCTTTCTTT.

The chain carries TRBV5-1 and TRBJ2-1, with 8 bases fitting TRBD1. This CDR3 is built from 15 residues. Germline V gives CDR1 SGHRS, CDR2 YFSETQ. The ends lost 4 bases at V and 6 bases at J; junction bases unmatched: 9. CDR3 DNA sequence: TGCGCCAGCAGCACGGACAGGGAACACTCCAATGAGCAGTTCTTC. It codes for CASSTDREHSNEQFF. Full variable domain (rest looked up from reference TRBV5-1 and TRBJ2-1): KAGVTQTPRYLIKTRGQQVTLSCSPISGHRSVSWYQQTPGQGLQFLFEYFSETQRNKGNFPGRFSGRQFSNSRSEMNVSTLELGDSALYLCASSTDREHSNEQFFGPGTRLTVL.

The chain carries TRBV19 and TRBJ1-1; no clear D. V lost 5 bases and J 9 bases, leaving 16 bases between the germline ends. The CDR3 length is 13 residues. Germline V gene lookup returns CDR1 LNHDA and CDR2 SQIVND (reference sequence). The CDR3 region has the DNA TGTGCCAGTAGTCTGACGGGATCTCGGAAAGCTTTCTTT. It encodes CASSLTGSRKAFF.

This clone was detected only a few times. The chain has TRBV28 and TRBJ1-5; D is possibly TRBD1 (6 bases). The ends were cut back, 2 bases at V and 9 bases at J, with 11 bases in the middle. The CDR3 runs 13 residues. Germline V gene data show CDR1 as MDHEN and CDR2 as SYDVKM. For the CDR3, the DNA is TGTGCCAGCAGTTTAGACCAGGGGAGGCCCCAGCATTTT. As protein: CASSLDQGRPQHF.

J is TRBJ1-1 and V is TRBV25-1; 8 nucleotides align to TRBD1. This CDR3 spans 13 amino acids. Germline V CDR1 and CDR2: MGHDK, SYGVNS. V gave up 8 bases and J gave up 3 bases; unmatched junction bases: 5. CDR3 protein: CASAGQADTEAFF. In DNA, the CDR3 is TGTGCCAGCGCGGGACAGGCCGACACTGAAGCTTTCTTT.

The V gene is TRBV5-1, the J gene TRBJ2-7; 10 bases are shared with TRBD2. V dropped 2 bases and J dropped 6; count of bases not matched to a gene: 14. CDR1 SGHRS and CDR2 YFSETQ come from the germline V gene. The CDR3 has 17 amino acids. The CDR3 bases are TGCGCCAGCAGCTTCCGAACTAGCGGGGACAACCGGTCCGAGCAGTACGTC. Amino acid sequence: CASSFRTSGDNRSEQYV.

In this sample, this clone turned up many times. The chain couples TRBV21-1 to TRBJ2-7; the table gives TRBD1 as D, unverified against the DNA. TRBV21-1 is described as a pseudogene. This CDR3 has 15 residues. CDR3 nucleotides: TGTGCCAGCAGCCCACAGGGTGTTTTCTCCTACGAGCAGTACGTC. It yields the protein CASSPQGVFSYEQYV.